The next 15 T cell receptor beta chains were all read from a single sample in a study of monozygotic twins with inflammatory bowel disease. TCRdb reprocessed the 5' RACE reads, keeping one entry per CDR3 protein, no DNA. The repertoire table contains some 170,000 distinct CDR3 sequences. The sequenced material came from blood. The origin of the receptors is a human donor with ulcerative colitis or Crohn's disease, or a healthy co-twin of an affected twin (not recorded which).

The chain carries TRBV11-2 and TRBJ2-6; TCRdb picks TRBD1, but there is no DNA to check that call. This CDR3 has 17 amino acids. The germline gives CDR1 SGHAT, CDR2 FQNNGV. CDR3 loop: CASSRTQGARGANVLTF.

V usage is TRBV18 and J usage is TRBJ2-3; TCRdb indicates TRBD2, and absent DNA this call remains unverified. This CDR3 region has 16 residues. Germline values: CDR1 KGHSH, CDR2 LQKENI. The CDR3: CASSPRLLAGSDTQYF.

This chain uses TRBV2 with TRBJ1-2. The CDR3 runs to 12 residues. Germline V CDR1 and CDR2: SNHLY, FYNNEI. CDR3 amino acids: CASNIAAFGYTF.

The chain recombines TRBV25-1 with TRBJ2-7. CDR3 length: 14 amino acids. Per the germline V gene, CDR1 is MGHDK and CDR2 is SYGVNS. The CDR3: CASSESLAVREQYF.

CDR3 protein: CASSSDRGYGNTIYF. This rearrangement joins TRBV2 to TRBJ1-3; the D gene TCRdb calls, TRBD1, cannot be checked with no DNA. CDR1 SNHLY and CDR2 FYNNEI come from the germline V gene. The CDR3 has 15 amino acids.

CDR3 amino acids: CASSQNLGQQETQYF. The chain links TRBV4-3 to TRBJ2-5; absent DNA, TCRdb's TRBD1 call cannot be checked. CDR1 is LGHNA and CDR2 is YSLEER in the germline V gene. CDR3 size: 15 residues.

The chain employs TRBV10-3 and TRBJ2-3. In germline, CDR1 is ENHRY, CDR2 SYGVKD. CDR3 length equals 11 residues. The CDR3 region is CAIREADTQYF.

The chain recombines TRBV4-2 with TRBJ2-1; TCRdb gives TRBD2 as the D gene, but with no DNA this cannot be confirmed. Germline CDR1 is LGHNA and CDR2 is YNFKEQ. The length of the CDR3 is 18 residues. The CDR3 sequence is CASSRRLAGGPVDNEQFF.

The V gene is TRBV6-2 or TRBV6-3, the J gene TRBJ1-1; TCRdb picks TRBD1, but there is no DNA to check that call. Germline lookup yields CDR1 MNHEY and CDR2 SVGEGT. CDR3 length equals 11 residues. CDR3 protein: CASKKGMVAFF.

The CDR3 region is CASSFWNTGELFF. The chain couples TRBV27 to TRBJ2-2. Germline-derived CDR1 and CDR2 are MNHEY and SMNVEV (reference sequence). The CDR3 is made up of 13 amino acids.

The CDR3 region is CASSKRHETSGSRKEAQYF. This sequence joins TRBV12-3 or TRBV12-4 and TRBJ2-5; TCRdb lists TRBD2, though no DNA is available to test this call. This CDR3 is built from 19 residues.

The chain recombines TRBV13 with TRBJ1-1. CDR1 is PRHDT and CDR2 is FYEKMQ in the germline V gene (reference sequence). The CDR3 sequence is 14 residues long. This CDR3 reads CASRIKGRSTEAFF.

The chain carries TRBV5-1 and TRBJ2-1; the TCRdb D gene call, TRBD2, has no DNA to confirm it. CDR1 and CDR2 from the germline V gene are SGHRS and YFSETQ. The CDR3 length is 16 residues. CDR3 loop: CASSASGTSGRFEQFF.

The genes are TRBV29-1 and TRBJ2-2; TCRdb's D call of TRBD1 is untestable without DNA. Germline CDR1 SQVTM, CDR2 ANQGSEA. CDR3 length: 15 residues. This chain's CDR3 is CSVVLDTPNTGELFF.

The chain has TRBV5-1 and TRBJ2-7; TCRdb's D call, TRBD1, is unchecked because there is no DNA. Per germline, CDR1 SGHRS and CDR2 YFSETQ. The CDR3 loop spans 14 amino acids. CDR3 in amino acids: CASSTTGLTYEQYF.